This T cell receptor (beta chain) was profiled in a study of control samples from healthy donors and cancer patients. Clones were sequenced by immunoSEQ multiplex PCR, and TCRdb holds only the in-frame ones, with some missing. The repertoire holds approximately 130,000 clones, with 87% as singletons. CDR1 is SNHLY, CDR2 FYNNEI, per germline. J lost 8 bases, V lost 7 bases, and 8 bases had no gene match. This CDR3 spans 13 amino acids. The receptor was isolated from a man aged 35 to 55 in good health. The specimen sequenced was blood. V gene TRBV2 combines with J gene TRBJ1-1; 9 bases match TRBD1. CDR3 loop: CASTGQGGVEAFF. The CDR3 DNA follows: TGTGCCAGCACGGGACAGGGCGGGGTCGAAGCTTTCTTT.